These 21 T cell receptor beta chains came from one sample sequenced in a study of T cell clonotyping in hematopoietic cell transplantation. Sequencing was performed with immunoSEQ multiplex PCR; in TCRdb, only in-frame clones are kept and a portion is missing. The table has 15,000 to 20,000 clones, 80% to 90% seen once. Source material: peripheral blood mononuclear cells. The receptors come from a woman aged 40 to 50 in good health. Some clones in this sample may be carry-over from other donors' samples.

This clone was observed a few times. The chain employs TRBV28 and TRBJ1-1; possibly TRBD1 for D (6 bases). The CDR3 is 16 amino acids. With 3 bases removed from V and 1 base from J, the gap between germline ends came to 15 bases. Germline V gene sequence: CDR1 MDHEN, CDR2 SYDVKM. Here the CDR3 reads CASSFGATGPNTEAFF. DNA of the CDR3: TGTGCCAGCAGTTTTGGCGCGACAGGACCGAACACTGAAGCTTTCTTT.

The chain carries TRBV7-7 and TRBJ2-5; TRBD2 agrees at 11 bases. The CDR3 runs to 15 residues. Germline V gene data show CDR1 as SSHAT and CDR2 as FNYEAQ (reference sequence). CDR3 sequence reads: CASGRGGGAQETQYF. CDR3 sequence (DNA): TGTGCTAGCGGGAGGGGAGGGGGCGCGCAAGAGACCCAGTACTTC.

The V and J genes are TRBV2 and TRBJ1-1, with TRBD1 matching over 11 bases. Per the germline V gene, CDR1 is SNHLY and CDR2 is FYNNEI. Trimming took 7 bases from V and 7 from J; bases not matched to a gene: 5. The CDR3 length is 13 residues. This CDR3 is CASKDRGRFEAFF. The CDR3 nucleotides read TGTGCCAGCAAGGACAGGGGGCGCTTTGAAGCTTTCTTT.

The gene calls are TRBV5-1 and TRBJ1-4; possible D gene TRBD1, 6 bases. In germline, CDR1 is SGHRS, CDR2 YFSETQ. V lost 0 bases to trimming and J lost 3 bases, with 12 bases between them. There are 16 residues in the CDR3. CDR3 bases: TGCGCCAGCAGCTTGGCCCCACAGGGAGCTAATGAAAAACTGTTTTTT. Its protein is CASSLAPQGANEKLFF.

This clone came up once. This sequence joins TRBV6-5 and TRBJ1-1; D remains unclear. The CDR3 length is 15 residues. CDR1 is MNHEY, CDR2 SVGAGI, per germline. Trimming shortened V by 0 bases and J by 4 bases, and 12 bases separated the two germline ends. The CDR3 DNA sequence: TGTGCCAGCAGTTACTCCGTTGGGTCTAGCACTGAAGCTTTCTTT. It yields the protein CASSYSVGSSTEAFF.

The chain recombines TRBV4-2 with TRBJ2-7; 13 bases map to TRBD2. Trimming at V came to 5 bases and at J to 0 bases, leaving 1 base not matched to a gene. The CDR3 sequence is 15 residues long. Germline V lookup: CDR1 LGHNA, CDR2 YNFKEQ. Written as DNA, the CDR3 is TGTGCCAGCAGCGGGACTAGCGGGAACTCCTACGAGCAGTACTTC. This translates into CASSGTSGNSYEQYF.

This chain joins TRBV5-6 and TRBJ2-7; D call uncertain. With 4 bases removed from V and 2 bases from J, the gap between germline ends came to 10 bases. The CDR3 contains 13 residues. Germline-derived CDR1 and CDR2 are SGHDT and YYEEEE. The CDR3 is CASSLRNAYEQYF. The CDR3 DNA reads as TGTGCCAGCAGCCTACGGAATGCCTACGAGCAGTACTTC.

The CDR3 bases are TGTGCCAGCAAAGAGAGCGAGCCCAATGAGCAGTTCTTC. Translation gives CASKESEPNEQFF. The chain links TRBV28 to TRBJ2-1, with unresolved D. Germline CDR1 reads MDHEN; CDR2 reads SYDVKM. Trimming left V 7 bases short and J 6 bases short, with 13 bases between. The CDR3 consists of 13 residues.

The V call is TRBV4-3, the J call TRBJ2-1; D could derive from TRBD1 or TRBD2 (6 bases each). The CDR3 has 16 residues. V shed 3 bases and J shed 1 base, with 13 bases lying between them. Germline CDR1 and CDR2: LGHNA and YSLEER. CDR3 in amino acids: CASSHRRGVSYNEQFF. CDR3 bases: TGCGCCAGCAGCCACCGAAGGGGGGTTTCCTACAATGAGCAGTTCTTC.

The chain joins TRBV6-5 to TRBJ2-7; D possibly corresponds to TRBD2 (5 bases). Germline CDR1 MNHEY, CDR2 SVGAGI. The CDR3 extends over 15 amino acids. V dropped 5 bases and J dropped 4 bases, with 18 bases sitting between them. The DNA for the CDR3 is TGTGCCAGCAGTGTCCGAGGGCTTACTAGATACGAGCAGTACTTC. Protein product: CASSVRGLTRYEQYF.

Sample share makes this clone medium-sized. The chain employs TRBV7-9 and TRBJ1-5; 7 bases are a match to TRBD1. CDR1 is SEHNR and CDR2 is FQNEAQ in the germline V gene (reference sequence). This CDR3 has 16 amino acids. After removal of 0 bases from V and 3 bases from J, the junction contained 5 bases not matched to a gene. In DNA, the CDR3 is TGTGCCAGCAGCTTAGCGGGACAGTCACTCAATCAGCCCCAGCATTTT. Its protein product is CASSLAGQSLNQPQHF.

About this clone: The junction departs from germline at one end; a sequencing error may be responsible. The genes are TRBV19 and TRBJ1-2; 7 nucleotides line up with TRBD1. The CDR3 is made up of 17 amino acids. Germline V gives CDR1 LNHDA, CDR2 SQIVND (reference sequence). The CDR3 is CVSSLSRSQGLNYGYTF. The CDR3 coding sequence is TGTGTCAGTAGTCTATCGAGGTCACAGGGGTTGAACTATGGCTACACCTTC. Variable domain in full (rest from reference TRBV19 and TRBJ1-2): DGGITQSPKYLFRKEGQNVTLSCEQNLNHDAMYWYRQDPGQGLRLIYYSQIVNDFQKGDIAEGYSVSREKKESFPLTVTSAQKNPTAFYLCVSSLSRSQGLNYGYTFGSGTRLTVV.

The chain combines TRBV4-3 with TRBJ2-2; no clear D gene. The germline V gene encodes CDR1 LGHNA and CDR2 YSLEER. Trimming shortened V by 4 bases and J by 8 bases, and 11 bases separated the two germline ends. This CDR3 is 13 amino acids long. The CDR3: CASSPQRMGELFF. The CDR3 region has the DNA TGCGCCAGCAGCCCCCAAAGGATGGGGGAGCTGTTTTTT.

The chain uses TRBV14 and TRBJ2-7; D unresolved. V lost 0 bases to trimming and J lost 6 bases, with 9 bases between them. This CDR3 region has 13 residues. Germline lookup yields CDR1 SGHDN and CDR2 FVKESK. The CDR3 sequence: CASSQDLWGEQYF. CDR3 DNA sequence: TGTGCCAGCAGCCAAGATCTCTGGGGCGAGCAGTACTTC.

The V and J genes are TRBV2 and TRBJ2-7, with 10 bases fitting TRBD1. Trimming removed 5 bases from V and 4 bases from J; junction bases left unmatched: 8. Germline loops: CDR1 SNHLY, CDR2 FYNNEI. CDR3 length equals 15 residues. The CDR3 region has the DNA TGTGCCAGCAGTAGTCCGGGACAGGGGACATACGAGCAGTACTTC. It yields the protein CASSSPGQGTYEQYF.

By its share, this clone is medium-sized. V is TRBV15 and J is TRBJ2-7; D is possibly TRBD1 or TRBD2 (6 bases each). Germline V gene sequence: CDR1 LNHNV, CDR2 YYDKDF (reference sequence). This CDR3 comprises 14 residues. The V end lost 0 bases, the J end lost 5 bases, and 11 bases lay between the germline ends. CDR3 sequence (DNA): TGTGCCACCAGCAGAGAATTGGGGGGCCACGAGCAGTACTTC. This gives the protein CATSRELGGHEQYF.

The V and J genes are TRBV5-6 and TRBJ2-2, with 12 bases lining up with TRBD2. J gave up 1 base and V 7 bases, and 8 bases lay outside the gene matches. Germline lookup yields CDR1 SGHDT and CDR2 YYEEEE. The CDR3 is 17 amino acids. The CDR3 DNA follows: TGTGCCAGCTCTAGCGGGAGGGCCTTTTGGAACACCGGGGAGCTGTTTTTT. Translated, it gives CASSSGRAFWNTGELFF.

This sequence joins TRBV7-2 and TRBJ1-2, with 8 bases matching TRBD1. The CDR3 consists of 16 residues. Germline lookup yields CDR1 SGHTA and CDR2 FQGNSA. The V gene end was trimmed by 5 bases and the J gene end by 4 bases; junction bases not matched to a gene: 12. The CDR3 coding sequence is TGTGCCAGCAGCCACGACAGGGGAGGGACTGGCTATGGCTACACCTTC. It translates to CASSHDRGGTGYGYTF.

This sequence joins TRBV4-3 and TRBJ1-5, with 7 positions matching TRBD1. With V trimmed by 3 bases and J by 5 bases, 7 bases remained unmatched. Germline V CDR1 and CDR2: LGHNA, YSLEER. The CDR3 runs 15 residues. Here the CDR3 DNA reads TGCGCCAGCAGCCATCACCAGGGGGGAGATCAGCCCCAGCATTTT. Translation: CASSHHQGGDQPQHF.

The table lists this clone with a count of one. The chain recombines TRBV4-2 with TRBJ2-2; no definite D call. The V and J ends lost 0 bases and 7 bases respectively, with 15 bases between them. Germline-derived CDR1 and CDR2 are LGHNA and YNFKEQ. The CDR3 has 16 amino acids. The CDR3 DNA reads as TGTGCCAGCAGCCAAGATGTCCAGTTGGGCGTCGGGGAGCTGTTTTTT. This translates into CASSQDVQLGVGELFF.

The gene calls are TRBV28 and TRBJ2-7, with D hard to call. CDR3 length: 12 residues. Germline-derived CDR1 and CDR2 are MDHEN and SYDVKM. Between the trimmed V and J ends, which lost 3 bases and 2 bases, there was a span of 5 bases. The CDR3 DNA reads TGTGCCAGCAGTTTGAGCGCCTACGAGCAGTACTTC. Translation: CASSLSAYEQYF.